The clone carrying this T cell receptor beta chain appeared a single time. No antigen is known for it. Under the ViraFEST assay, PBMC were stimulated with viral peptide pools so that antigen-specific CD4+ T cells expanded. Sequencing was performed afterwards. Subsequent to less than twelve days of culture, CD4+ T cells were isolated. Having tested negative for nucleocapsid antibodies, the vaccine recipients showed no prior SARS-CoV-2 infection. Wells each received around 2.1 million PBMC, cultured with about 10 IU/ml IL-2 and 10 ug/ml peptides. The source of the sample is a study of vaccination effects on CD4 cells after COVID-19. V lost 4 bases to trimming and J lost 6 bases; unmatched junction nucleotides: 7. This CDR3 has 14 residues. CDR1 and CDR2 from the germline V gene are SGHTA and FQGNSA. Profiled with immunoSEQ multiplex PCR; TCRdb holds only in-frame clones, not every one. The repertoire has about 52,000 clones, approximately 75% of them found once; the top ten carry 6%.

The chain links TRBV7-2 to TRBJ2-3, with 7 bases identical to TRBD2. The source was CD4+ T cells from PBMCs cultured with HCoV-OC43 spike peptides, collected before COVID-19 vaccination. Subset: HCoV-OC43 spike overlapping peptide pool stimulation. The TCR comes from a human donor who received a COVID-19 vaccine. CDR3 loop: CASSSRLAVDTQYF. CDR3 DNA sequence: TGTGCCAGCAGCTCTAGGCTAGCGGTGGATACGCAGTATTTT.